This passage covers 20 T cell receptor beta chains from one sample sequenced in a study of T cells in narcolepsy. The assay was immunoSEQ multiplex PCR, and TCRdb's table has in-frame clones only and misses some. The data show fewer than 40,000 clones, around four fifths seen once. The specimen sequenced was CD45RA- memory CD4+ T cells from PBMCs. The receptor source for this set is a human donor with narcolepsy.

This clone appeared a single time. The CDR3 loop reads CASSFGGVRSYEQYF. The CDR3 nucleotides read TGTGCCAGCAGCTTTGGGGGGGTCAGGTCGTACGAGCAGTACTTC. The chain couples TRBV7-2 to TRBJ2-7; 7 bases match TRBD2. The trim removed 3 bases at V and 4 bases at J, leaving 9 bases unmatched. The germline gives CDR1 SGHTA, CDR2 FQGNSA. The CDR3 is 15 residues long.

The chain employs TRBV5-1 and TRBJ2-7, with a weak D call TRBD1 (6 bases). The CDR3 runs to 14 residues. Trimming removed 3 bases at V and 3 bases at J, with 13 bases between. From germline, CDR1 is SGHRS and CDR2 YFSETQ. The CDR3 DNA is TGCGCCAGCAGCTGGACAGTCGGCGGCTACGAGCAGTACTTC. It codes for CASSWTVGGYEQYF.

This clone was detected only a few times. The gene calls are TRBV5-4 and TRBJ2-7, with 11 bases lining up with TRBD1. The germline V gene has CDR1 SGHNT and CDR2 YYREEE (reference sequence). Trimming removed 0 bases from V and 2 bases from J; junction bases left unmatched: 1. This CDR3 region has 15 residues. The CDR3 region has the DNA TGTGCCAGCAGCTTGGGGGGACAGGGGGCCTACGAGCAGTACTTC. This translates into CASSLGGQGAYEQYF.

The chain joins TRBV7-3 to TRBJ2-5; maybe TRBD2 (6 bases). The V gene lost 2 bases and the J gene lost 6 bases, with 10 bases spanning the gap. Per germline, CDR1 SGHTA and CDR2 FQGTGA. CDR3 size: 13 residues. The CDR3 reads CASSLSAGKTQYF. The CDR3 DNA is TGTGCCAGCAGCTTATCCGCGGGAAAGACCCAGTACTTC.

The gene calls are TRBV20-1 and TRBJ1-2; the D gene is possibly TRBD1 (6 bases). In germline, CDR1 is DFQATT, CDR2 SNEGSKA (reference sequence). The CDR3 has 11 residues. Trimming took 7 bases from V and 4 from J, leaving 10 bases between them. CDR3 DNA: TGCAGTGTCCAGGGGAGCTATGGCTACACCTTC. This codes for CSVQGSYGYTF.

The chain joins TRBV27 to TRBJ2-7; the match to TRBD1 covers 9 bases. Per the germline V gene, CDR1 is MNHEY and CDR2 is SMNVEV (reference sequence). The CDR3 covers 14 residues. J gave up 3 bases and V 3 bases, and 3 bases lay outside the gene matches. CDR3 amino acids: CASSFGTGIYEQYF. The CDR3 DNA reads TGTGCCAGCAGTTTCGGGACAGGGATCTACGAGCAGTACTTC.

V is TRBV30 and J is TRBJ1-1; no firm D call. The CDR3 length is 13 residues. Trimming removed 2 bases at V and 0 bases at J, with 7 bases between. Germline loops: CDR1 GTSNPN, CDR2 SVGIG (reference sequence). The DNA of the CDR3 is TGTGCCTGGAGTTCTGGGTTGAACACTGAAGCTTTCTTT. Translating gives CAWSSGLNTEAFF.

In its sample, this clone is medium-sized. CDR3 nucleotide sequence: TGTGCCAGCGCCATGGGAGGGGATGGCCAGCCCCAGCATTTT. Translation gives CASAMGGDGQPQHF. V is TRBV2 and J is TRBJ1-5; possibly TRBD1 for D (5 bases). The V gene's germline CDR1 is SNHLY and CDR2 FYNNEI. The CDR3 consists of 14 residues. Trimming pared 8 bases from V and 7 bases from J, leaving 18 bases between.

The CDR3 coding sequence is TGTGCCACCTCGACAGAATCTGGCAATCAGCCCCAGCATTTT. This encodes CATSTESGNQPQHF. The V gene is TRBV6-5, the J gene TRBJ1-5, with a possible D match to TRBD1 (5 bases). The CDR3 contains 14 residues. Looked up from germline, CDR1 is MNHEY and CDR2 is SVGAGI. Trimming shortened V by 10 bases and J by 2 bases, and 15 bases separated the two germline ends.

The genes are TRBV11-3 and TRBJ2-5, with D hard to call. Germline values: CDR1 SGHNT, CDR2 YENEEA. V was cut by 3 bases and J by 5 bases, with 4 bases left in between. The CDR3 loop spans 11 amino acids. Here the CDR3 DNA reads TGTGCCAGCAGCTTTGAGGAGACCCAGTACTTC. Translating it yields CASSFEETQYF.

The V gene is TRBV5-1, the J gene TRBJ1-6; D gene unclear. This CDR3 has 16 amino acids. V lost 0 bases to trimming and J lost 6 bases, with 13 bases between them. CDR1 is SGHRS and CDR2 is YFSETQ in the germline V gene. Written as DNA, the CDR3 is TGCGCCAGCAGCTTGGACGGCTCTTCGATTAATTCACCCCTCCACTTT. Protein product: CASSLDGSSINSPLHF.

Only a few counts were recorded for this clone. CDR3 residues: CASSLPGPDSPLHF. Written as DNA, the CDR3 is TGTGCCAGCAGTTTACCAGGGCCCGATTCACCCCTCCACTTT. The chain joins TRBV28 to TRBJ1-6, with D maybe TRBD1 (5 bases). CDR1 MDHEN and CDR2 SYDVKM come from the germline V gene. V gave up 2 bases and J gave up 8 bases, with 10 bases separating them. The CDR3 runs to 14 residues. Filled out from reference TRBV28 and TRBJ1-6, the complete variable domain reads DVKVTQSSRYLVKRTGEKVFLECVQDMDHENMFWYRQDPGLGLRLIYFSYDVKMKEKGDIPEGYSVSREKKERFSLILESASTNQTSMYLCASSLPGPDSPLHFGNGTRLTVT.

This clone was seen more than once but under ten times. The chain combines TRBV6-4 with TRBJ2-2; D gene ambiguous. The CDR3 runs 13 residues. V was cut by 2 bases and J by 3 bases, with 4 bases left in between. Germline V gene lookup returns CDR1 MRHNA and CDR2 SNTAGT. The CDR3 DNA reads TGTGCCAGCAGTGACAGGGACACCGGGGAGCTGTTTTTT. Amino acid sequence: CASSDRDTGELFF.

The chain links TRBV28 to TRBJ2-5; TRBD1 agrees at 7 bases. The CDR3 loop spans 14 amino acids. With 7 bases clipped from V and 5 bases from J, the junction kept 10 bases outside the gene matches. The V gene's germline CDR1 is MDHEN and CDR2 SYDVKM. CDR3 nucleotides: TGTGCCAGCAACACACAGGGGTTTGGGGAGACCCAGTACTTC. It specifies CASNTQGFGETQYF. Drawing the rest from reference TRBV28 and TRBJ2-5, the complete variable domain is DVKVTQSSRYLVKRTGEKVFLECVQDMDHENMFWYRQDPGLGLRLIYFSYDVKMKEKGDIPEGYSVSREKKERFSLILESASTNQTSMYLCASNTQGFGETQYFGPGTRLLVL.

The chain uses TRBV9 and TRBJ1-5, with D tentatively TRBD1 (6 bases). The V gene lost 4 bases and the J gene lost 4 bases, with 12 bases spanning the gap. The CDR3 runs to 14 residues. Germline V gene sequence: CDR1 SGDLS, CDR2 YYNGEE. In DNA form, the CDR3 reads TGTGCCAGCAGCCCGAGTAGGGGGAATCAGCCCCAGCATTTT. Translating it yields CASSPSRGNQPQHF.

This clone was found once. J is TRBJ2-7 and V is TRBV5-6; 7 bases line up with TRBD1. The trim removed 4 bases at V and 2 bases at J, leaving 3 bases unmatched. Per the germline V gene, CDR1 is SGHDT and CDR2 is YYEEEE. The CDR3 runs to 13 residues. CDR3 DNA sequence: TGTGCCAGCAGCCGCGACAGGGCCTACGAGCAGTACTTC. It is translated as CASSRDRAYEQYF.

V usage is TRBV9 and J usage is TRBJ2-2; a weak D match, TRBD2 (5 bases). Germline V gives CDR1 SGDLS, CDR2 YYNGEE. Trimming removed 4 bases at V and 1 base at J, with 8 bases between. The CDR3 runs to 14 residues. In nucleotides, the CDR3 is TGTGCCAGCAGCAGGACTCAGAACACCGGGGAGCTGTTTTTT. It is translated as CASSRTQNTGELFF.

The chain carries TRBV5-6 and TRBJ1-5; D is unclear. Looked up from germline, CDR1 is SGHDT and CDR2 is YYEEEE. This CDR3 is 13 amino acids long. V shed 4 bases and J shed 5 bases, with 10 bases lying between them. This CDR3 reads CASSRHRDQPQHF. The DNA for the CDR3 is TGTGCCAGCAGCCGACATCGAGATCAGCCCCAGCATTTT.

This clone was recorded once. J is TRBJ1-3 and V is TRBV30, with D maybe TRBD1 (5 bases). Germline CDR1 is GTSNPN and CDR2 is SVGIG (reference sequence). The CDR3 spans 18 residues. Trimming took off 0 bases at V and 4 bases at J, with 22 bases between the two ends. CDR3 loop: CAWSVRTTALGGGNTIYF. The DNA of the CDR3 is TGTGCCTGGAGTGTACGCACGACAGCTCTTGGTGGAGGAAACACCATATATTTT. Together with reference TRBV30 and TRBJ1-3, the CDR3 gives the full variable domain: SQTIHQWPATLVQPVGSPLSLECTVEGTSNPNLYWYRQAAGRGLQLLFYSVGIGQISSEVPQNLSASRPQDRQFILSSKKLLLSDSGFYLCAWSVRTTALGGGNTIYFGEGSWLTVV.

This clone was detected only a few times. This rearrangement joins TRBV2 to TRBJ1-5; 7 nucleotides align to TRBD1. The V segment lost 5 bases and the J segment 4 bases; nucleotides outside the gene matches: 5. There are 14 residues in the CDR3. Germline V gene lookup returns CDR1 SNHLY and CDR2 FYNNEI. The CDR3 nucleotides read TGTGCCAGCAGTTACCGGGACAGAAATCAGCCCCAGCATTTT. Translated: CASSYRDRNQPQHF.